These 9 T cell receptor beta chains originate from one sample sequenced in a study of radiotherapy plus CTLA-4 blockade in lung cancer. Clones were sequenced by immunoSEQ multiplex PCR, and TCRdb holds only the in-frame ones, with some missing. The data hold around 120,000 clones, with 75% to 80% observed a single time. The source was peripheral blood, collected from a patient treated with radiotherapy plus ipilimumab. These receptors all come from a human donor with non-small cell lung cancer who had a partial response to radiotherapy plus ipilimumab.

Ten or more counts support this clone. V gene TRBV7-9 combines with J gene TRBJ2-7; possibly TRBD1 for D (5 bases). Germline assignment: CDR1 SEHNR and CDR2 FQNEAQ (reference sequence). This CDR3 region has 14 residues. V gave up 5 bases and J gave up 0 bases, with 11 bases separating them. The CDR3 region is CASSDSSISYEQYV. CDR3 DNA: TGTGCCAGCAGCGACAGCTCCATCTCCTACGAGCAGTACGTC.

The V gene is TRBV10-3, the J gene TRBJ1-2, with D perhaps matching TRBD1 (6 bases). The V end lost 7 bases, the J end lost 2 bases, and 11 bases lay between the germline ends. Per germline, CDR1 ENHRY and CDR2 SYGVKD. The CDR3 extends over 13 amino acids. The CDR3 coding sequence is TGTGCCATCACTACAGGGAACAACTATGGCTACACCTTC. Translated, it gives CAITTGNNYGYTF.

This clone was counted once. The rearrangement uses TRBV4-3 and TRBJ2-1, with TRBD2 identical over 10 bases. V was pared by 4 bases and J by 6 bases, with 6 bases of the junction left unmatched. Germline loops: CDR1 LGHNA, CDR2 YSLEER. The CDR3 runs 15 residues. The CDR3 nucleotides are TGCGCCAGCAGCCGGTTACTAGCGGGAACCAATGAGCAGTTCTTC. Residues: CASSRLLAGTNEQFF.

V is TRBV10-3 and J is TRBJ2-5, with 8 bases matching TRBD2. The J call may be faulty, since TRBJ2-7 better matches the DNA end. The CDR3 is made up of 16 amino acids. CDR1 and CDR2 from the germline V gene are ENHRY and SYGVKD. In DNA, the CDR3 is TGTGCCATCAGGGGGGATGCGAGCGGGAGCCGGTACGAGCAGTACTTC. As protein: CAIRGDASGSRYEQYF.

The rearrangement links TRBV27 to TRBJ2-1; D is perhaps TRBD1 (6 bases). V was trimmed by 5 bases and J by 2 bases, leaving 22 bases between them. Germline lookup yields CDR1 MNHEY and CDR2 SMNVEV (reference sequence). CDR3 length: 18 residues. CDR3 in DNA: TGTGCCAGCAGTATCCTACGGGACAATCACGATGCCTACAATGAGCAGTTCTTC. Amino acid sequence: CASSILRDNHDAYNEQFF.

CDR3 region: CATSRDPTGDPNYGYTF. The CDR3 DNA reads TGTGCCACCAGCAGAGATCCTACAGGGGATCCTAACTATGGCTACACCTTC. The chain combines TRBV15 with TRBJ1-2; the match to TRBD1 covers 7 bases. The V gene end was trimmed by 0 bases and the J gene end by 0 bases; junction bases not matched to a gene: 7. The CDR3 length is 17 residues. Germline V gene data show CDR1 as LNHNV and CDR2 as YYDKDF (reference sequence).

The chain uses TRBV15 and TRBJ2-3, with TRBD1 identical over 8 bases. From germline, CDR1 is LNHNV and CDR2 YYDKDF (reference sequence). The CDR3 spans 17 residues. V shed 5 bases and J 2 bases; nucleotides not matched to a gene: 12. The CDR3 DNA reads as TGTGCCACCAGCCCCCCGCCCGGGACAGGACACACAGATACGCAGTATTTT. Amino acid sequence: CATSPPPGTGHTDTQYF.

V usage is TRBV9 and J usage is TRBJ2-2, with 12 bases fitting TRBD2. Per germline, CDR1 SGDLS and CDR2 YYNGEE. Trimming cost V 2 bases and J 3 bases; bases outside gene matches: 8. The CDR3 spans 18 residues. CDR3 sequence: CASSVLAGGRVYTGELFF. In DNA form, the CDR3 reads TGTGCCAGCAGCGTGCTAGCGGGAGGGAGAGTGTACACCGGGGAGCTGTTTTTT.

This chain connects TRBV7-3 to TRBJ1-1; no firm D call. CDR3 length: 15 amino acids. CDR1 SGHTA and CDR2 FQGTGA come from the germline V gene. The germline V and J ends were trimmed by 2 bases and 10 bases, with 20 bases remaining between them. CDR3 region: CASSLAAGETNPAFF. The CDR3 coding sequence is TGTGCCAGCAGCTTAGCCGCCGGGGAGACAAATCCAGCTTTCTTT.